One and the same sample provided the 15 T cell receptor beta chains below, sequenced in a study of T cells in Graves' hyperthyroidism and ophthalmopathy. Amplification targeted TCR beta CDR3 regions from RNA transcripts. HTBI primers were the set used in a first-round RT-PCR of the TCR CDR3. TCRdb ran MiXCR on the multiplex PCR reads and lists one entry per CDR3 protein. The table lists around 580,000 distinct CDR3 sequences, about half of them singletons. The sample taken for sequencing was peripheral blood or thyroid tissue (not recorded which). These receptors came from a woman between 18 and 30 years old with Graves' hyperthyroidism.

The gene calls are TRBV12-3 or TRBV12-4 and TRBJ1-2, with D possibly being TRBD1 (6 bases). There are 14 residues in the CDR3. The V and J ends lost 5 bases and 8 bases respectively, with 18 bases between them. CDR3 loop: CASSPGTGGRGYTF. CDR3 sequence (DNA): TGTGCCAGCAGTCCCGGGACGGGGGGCAGGGGCTACACCTTC.

CDR3 protein: CASSPGGASGELFF. The CDR3 bases are TGTGCCAGCAGCCCTGGAGGGGCTAGCGGGGAGCTGTTTTTT. V gene TRBV7-6 combines with J gene TRBJ2-2, with D possibly being TRBD2 (6 bases). The V and J ends lost 5 bases and 7 bases respectively, with 14 bases between them. Germline V lookup: CDR1 SGHVS, CDR2 FNYEAQ. This CDR3 has 14 amino acids.

The chain combines TRBV2 with TRBJ1-2; D perhaps matches TRBD1 (6 bases). Looked up from germline, CDR1 is SNHLY and CDR2 is FYNNEI. Trimming took 6 bases from V and 4 from J, leaving 12 bases between them. The CDR3 loop spans 13 amino acids. The CDR3 reads CASRRDRSYGYTF. In nucleotides, the CDR3 is TGTGCCAGCAGACGCGACAGGAGCTATGGCTACACCTTC.

This clonotype came up many times. V gene TRBV3-1 combines with J gene TRBJ2-5, with D uncertain. Trimming took 2 bases from V and 5 from J, leaving 9 bases between them. The CDR3 runs 13 residues. The V gene's germline CDR1 is LGHDT and CDR2 YNNKEL (reference sequence). In DNA form, the CDR3 reads TGTGCCAGCAGCCAACCCCCCCCCGAGACCCAGTACTTC. Its protein is CASSQPPPETQYF.

The chain uses TRBV6-5 and TRBJ1-1; no clear D. Germline V gene lookup returns CDR1 MNHEY and CDR2 SVGAGI. V was trimmed by 1 base and J by 10 bases, leaving 13 bases between them. The length of the CDR3 is 13 residues. The DNA for the CDR3 is TGTGCCAGCAGTTACTTGGCGGGATTCGGAGCTTTCTTT. Amino acids: CASSYLAGFGAFF.

In this sample, this clonotype turned up many times. The rearrangement links TRBV24-1 to TRBJ2-7; 10 bases line up with TRBD2. Germline CDR1 is KGHDR and CDR2 is SFDVKD. The CDR3 sequence is 17 residues long. The V gene end was trimmed by 0 bases and the J gene end by 3 bases; junction bases not matched to a gene: 7. As DNA, the CDR3 is TGTGCCACCAGTGATTTGTCAGCTAGCGGGAGAATCTACGAGCAGTACTTC. It translates to CATSDLSASGRIYEQYF.

On this clonotype itself: The germline gene is not matched at one end of the junction; a read error may be the cause. The rearrangement joins TRBV10-3 to TRBJ2-6; tentatively, D is TRBD2 (6 bases). The CDR3 extends over 12 amino acids. The germline V gene encodes CDR1 ENHRY and CDR2 SYGVKD. This chain's CDR3 is CAIHGRLDTEAF. The CDR3 DNA is TGTGCCATCCACGGGAGATTGGACACTGAAGCTTTC.

This clonotype was detected ten times or more. This chain uses TRBV12-3 or TRBV12-4 with TRBJ1-6; maybe TRBD1 (6 bases). The CDR3 is 15 amino acids. The ends were cut back, 6 bases at V and 9 bases at J, with 18 bases in the middle. CDR3 coding DNA: TGTGCCAGCAGCCCGGGCTGGGGGCAGGCTTCACCCCTCCACTTT. This translates into CASSPGWGQASPLHF.

In its sample, this clonotype was seen a few times. The rearrangement links TRBV7-6 to TRBJ2-2; D is possibly TRBD1 (5 bases). V gave up 5 bases and J gave up 1 base, with 14 bases separating them. The germline V gene encodes CDR1 SGHVS and CDR2 FNYEAQ. The CDR3 is 16 amino acids. The CDR3 region is CASSPAGRVNTGELFF. The CDR3 DNA sequence: TGTGCCAGCAGCCCCGCCGGCAGGGTGAACACCGGGGAGCTGTTTTTT.

This clonotype was found many times. The rearrangement uses TRBV20-1 and TRBJ2-7; D perhaps matches TRBD2 (5 bases). The V and J ends lost 0 bases and 0 bases respectively, with 15 bases between them. This CDR3 spans 16 amino acids. Germline V gene sequence: CDR1 DFQATT, CDR2 SNEGSKA (reference sequence). The CDR3 protein is CSARDSSGEDSYEQYF. Written as DNA, the CDR3 is TGCAGTGCTAGAGATTCCAGCGGAGAGGACTCCTACGAGCAGTACTTC.

The chain employs TRBV5-5 and TRBJ1-3; 9 nucleotides align to TRBD1. This CDR3 comprises 16 residues. From germline, CDR1 is SGHKS and CDR2 YYEKEE (reference sequence). V was clipped by 4 bases and J by 3 bases; unmatched bases: 8. The CDR3 DNA reads TGTGCCAGCAGCCCGGGACAGGGAATAGGTGGAAACACCATATATTTT. The encoded protein is CASSPGQGIGGNTIYF. The full variable domain, its missing parts supplied by reference TRBV5-5 and TRBJ1-3, is DAGVTQSPTHLIKTRGQQVTLRCSPISGHKSVSWYQQVLGQGPQFIFQYYEKEERGRGNFPDRFSARQFPNYSSELNVNALLLGDSALYLCASSPGQGIGGNTIYFGEGSWLTVV.

The gene calls are TRBV20-1 and TRBJ1-2; the D gene is possibly TRBD1 (5 bases). Trimming pared 4 bases from V and 3 bases from J, leaving 9 bases between. The CDR3 sequence is 12 residues long. The germline V gene encodes CDR1 DFQATT and CDR2 SNEGSKA (reference sequence). Here the CDR3 reads CSATGTDYGYTF. The CDR3, as DNA: TGCAGTGCTACCGGGACGGACTATGGCTACACCTTC.

This clonotype was seen only a few times. The V gene is TRBV12-5, the J gene TRBJ2-7; 7 bases are shared with TRBD2. With V trimmed by 0 bases and J by 7 bases, 18 bases remained unmatched. Per the germline V gene, CDR1 is LGHNT and CDR2 is FRNRAP. This CDR3 is built from 18 residues. In DNA, the CDR3 is TGTGCTAGTGGTTTGGTAGTAAGCCGGGACTACTTACGTTTGGAGCAGTACTTC. This translates into CASGLVVSRDYLRLEQYF.

This clonotype showed up just once. Possible read error: a much larger clone is one base away. The chain links TRBV6-1 to TRBJ1-1, with unresolved D. The CDR3 is made up of 12 amino acids. Germline V CDR1 and CDR2: MNHNS, SASEGT. CDR3 in DNA: TGTGCCTGCAGCCACCCGAGGTTCGGAGCTTTCTTT. It encodes CACSHPRFGAFF.

CDR3 sequence (DNA): TGCAGTGCTAAGGGGGCGGGAAAACTGTTTTTT. Its translation is CSAKGAGKLFF. The chain carries TRBV20-1 and TRBJ1-4; 7 nucleotides align to TRBD1. The germline gives CDR1 DFQATT, CDR2 SNEGSKA (reference sequence). The trim removed 4 bases at V and 10 bases at J, leaving 3 bases unmatched. The length of the CDR3 is 11 residues.